Listed here are 30 T cell receptor beta chains from one sample, sequenced in a study of blood T cell repertoires in COVID-19. The data were produced by immunoSEQ multiplex PCR, yet TCRdb's version contains in-frame clones alone and is incomplete. The data contain 58,000 or so clones, 88% of them singletons. Specimen: peripheral blood. The receptors were gathered from a woman aged 65 to 85 with active COVID-19.

The genes are TRBV19 and TRBJ1-1, with unresolved D. CDR1 and CDR2 from the germline V gene are LNHDA and SQIVND (reference sequence). Between the trimmed V and J ends, which lost 9 bases and 0 bases, there was a span of 11 bases. The CDR3 covers 13 residues. CDR3 DNA sequence: TGTGCCAGCGCGGGGAGCGTGAACACTGAAGCTTTCTTT. Its translation is CASAGSVNTEAFF. The full variable domain, its missing parts supplied by reference TRBV19 and TRBJ1-1, is DGGITQSPKYLFRKEGQNVTLSCEQNLNHDAMYWYRQDPGQGLRLIYYSQIVNDFQKGDIAEGYSVSREKKESFPLTVTSAQKNPTAFYLCASAGSVNTEAFFGQGTRLTVV.

This clone was seen more than once but under ten times. The V call is TRBV5-1, the J call TRBJ1-2; the match to TRBD1 covers 8 bases. V trimming: 4 bases; J trimming: 5 bases; junction bases outside the gene matches: 7. Germline CDR1 is SGHRS and CDR2 is YFSETQ. CDR3 length: 14 amino acids. The DNA for the CDR3 is TGCGCCAGCAGCATCGGACAGGGAAGGTATGGCTACACCTTC. Its protein product is CASSIGQGRYGYTF.

This clone was recorded once. The V call is TRBV5-1, the J call TRBJ2-7; 10 positions match TRBD2. Trimming took 0 bases from V and 4 from J; bases not matched to a gene: 10. CDR1 and CDR2 from the germline V gene are SGHRS and YFSETQ. The CDR3 covers 17 residues. This CDR3 is CASSLGLAGVAGYEQYF. The CDR3 region has the DNA TGCGCCAGCAGCTTGGGGCTAGCGGGAGTCGCGGGGTACGAGCAGTACTTC.

This clone was counted a single time. The chain joins TRBV19 to TRBJ1-2; no firm D call. V lost 3 bases, J lost 8 bases, and 10 bases lay in between. Looked up from germline, CDR1 is LNHDA and CDR2 is SQIVND (reference sequence). The CDR3 consists of 12 residues. Written as DNA, the CDR3 is TGTGCCAGTAGTATTTCAGGAGGAGGCTACACCTTC. Its protein product is CASSISGGGYTF.

The gene calls are TRBV9 and TRBJ2-2; 8 bases align to TRBD1. This CDR3 spans 17 amino acids. The germline V gene encodes CDR1 SGDLS and CDR2 YYNGEE. V lost 4 bases, J lost 2 bases, and 10 bases stayed unmatched. The CDR3 DNA reads as TGTGCCAGCAGCCCCCCGATACAGGGGGGAAACACCGGGGAGCTGTTTTTT. It is translated as CASSPPIQGGNTGELFF. Complete variable domain (other parts from reference TRBV9 and TRBJ2-2): DSGVTQTPKHLITATGQRVTLRCSPRSGDLSVYWYQQSLDQGLQFLIQYYNGEERAKGNILERFSAQQFPDLHSELNLSSLELGDSALYFCASSPPIQGGNTGELFFGEGSRLTVL.

This chain connects TRBV30 to TRBJ2-3; D possibly corresponds to TRBD1 (6 bases). The CDR3 is made up of 13 amino acids. Germline CDR1 and CDR2: GTSNPN and SVGIG (reference sequence). V dropped 2 bases and J dropped 3 bases, with 9 bases sitting between them. The CDR3 nucleotides read TGTGCCTGGAGTACAGGGTCGACAGATACGCAGTATTTT. The encoded protein is CAWSTGSTDTQYF.

The chain couples TRBV24-1 to TRBJ2-3; TRBD1 is a possible D gene (7 bases). CDR3 length equals 15 residues. V lost 5 bases and J 2 bases, leaving 13 bases between the germline ends. Per the germline V gene, CDR1 is KGHDR and CDR2 is SFDVKD. CDR3 nucleotides: TGTGCCACCAGTGGGAGGGACAGATACACAGATACGCAGTATTTT. Translating it yields CATSGRDRYTDTQYF.

The chain combines TRBV6-5 with TRBJ1-6; D possibly corresponds to TRBD1 (6 bases). CDR1 is MNHEY, CDR2 SVGAGI, per germline. The CDR3 extends over 14 amino acids. With 6 bases removed from V and 13 bases from J, the gap between germline ends came to 19 bases. The CDR3 DNA sequence: TGTGCCAGCAGCGCAAATTCAGGACAGACCCCCCTCCACTTT. Translated, it gives CASSANSGQTPLHF.

The CDR3 region is CSARTGANEKLFF. The CDR3 region has the DNA TGCAGCGCCCGCACAGGGGCTAATGAAAAACTGTTTTTT. The chain couples TRBV29-1 to TRBJ1-4; 7 nucleotides match TRBD1. This CDR3 has 13 amino acids. Germline CDR1 SQVTM, CDR2 ANQGSEA. J lost 3 bases, V lost 7 bases, and 5 bases had no gene match.

The V and J genes are TRBV11-2 and TRBJ2-1; D may be TRBD1 (6 bases). Looked up from germline, CDR1 is SGHAT and CDR2 is FQNNGV. V was shortened by 4 bases and J by 3 bases, with 16 bases between the two germline ends. The CDR3 covers 16 residues. CDR3 loop: CASSWTQGIRYNEQFF. The CDR3 DNA follows: TGTGCCAGCAGCTGGACACAGGGAATCCGCTACAATGAGCAGTTCTTC.

The rearrangement uses TRBV7-8 and TRBJ1-4; D not resolved. Germline V CDR1 and CDR2: SGHVS, FQNEAQ. Deletions cut 5 bases from V and 3 bases from J, with 13 bases between. The CDR3 has 15 amino acids. The CDR3 here is CASSPWAGPNEKLFF. The CDR3 coding sequence is TGTGCCAGCAGCCCCTGGGCTGGGCCTAATGAAAAACTGTTTTTT.

The V gene is TRBV15, the J gene TRBJ2-7; 8 nucleotides line up with TRBD1. CDR3 length: 17 residues. The J segment lost 3 bases and the V segment lost 5 bases, leaving 15 bases of the junction unmatched. The germline CDR1 and CDR2 sequences are LNHNV and YYDKDF (reference sequence). The CDR3 nucleotides are TGTGCCACCAGCGAACGCCCCCTTGGACAGGGAGTCTACGAGCAGTACTTC. It is translated as CATSERPLGQGVYEQYF. Supplemented by reference TRBV15 and TRBJ2-7, the full variable domain reads DAMVIQNPRYQVTQFGKPVTLSCSQTLNHNVMYWYQQKSSQAPKLLFHYYDKDFNNEADTPDNFQSRRPNTSFCFLDIRSPGLGDTAMYLCATSERPLGQGVYEQYFGPGTRLTVT.

This chain connects TRBV7-3 to TRBJ2-3; D remains unclear. Trimming stripped 0 bases from V and 4 bases from J, with 14 bases between. CDR1 is SGHTA, CDR2 FQGTGA, per germline. The CDR3 loop spans 16 amino acids. The CDR3 nucleotides are TGTGCCAGCAGCTTAACGTTTCACAGTCCCCCAGATACGCAGTATTTT. Protein product: CASSLTFHSPPDTQYF.

In DNA form, the CDR3 reads TGTGCCAGCAGCCCGATAGGGACAGGGGGGACGGAGACCCAGTACTTC. As protein: CASSPIGTGGTETQYF. The rearrangement links TRBV11-2 to TRBJ2-5; 11 bases map to TRBD1. With V trimmed by 5 bases and J by 5 bases, 10 bases remained unmatched. From germline, CDR1 is SGHAT and CDR2 FQNNGV. The CDR3 runs to 16 residues.

The chain has TRBV24-1 and TRBJ2-5; no definite D call. The V gene lost 2 bases and the J gene lost 5 bases, with 5 bases spanning the gap. This CDR3 comprises 12 residues. Germline assignment: CDR1 KGHDR and CDR2 SFDVKD. The CDR3 DNA is TGTGCCACCAGTGATTACTCGGAGACCCAGTACTTC. Amino acid sequence: CATSDYSETQYF.

The J gene is TRBJ1-5, the V gene TRBV28; D might be TRBD1 (6 bases). Between the trimmed V and J ends, which lost 5 bases and 0 bases, there was a span of 14 bases. CDR1 is MDHEN and CDR2 is SYDVKM in the germline V gene. The CDR3 consists of 16 residues. This CDR3 is CASSTSTGFSNQPQHF. The CDR3 nucleotides are TGTGCCAGCAGTACATCGACAGGTTTTAGCAATCAGCCCCAGCATTTT. The full variable domain, rest sourced from reference TRBV28 and TRBJ1-5, is DVKVTQSSRYLVKRTGEKVFLECVQDMDHENMFWYRQDPGLGLRLIYFSYDVKMKEKGDIPEGYSVSREKKERFSLILESASTNQTSMYLCASSTSTGFSNQPQHFGDGTRLSIL.

This clone was counted once. This chain links TRBV29-1 with TRBJ1-2; TRBD1 matches at 7 bases. V lost 7 bases and J lost 6; bases outside the gene matches: 17. Germline CDR1 reads SQVTM; CDR2 reads ANQGSEA. There are 15 residues in the CDR3. The CDR3 DNA is TGCAGCGCCGGGAGGGACAGTTCTCTCACAGATGGCTACACCTTC. Protein product: CSAGRDSSLTDGYTF.

The chain employs TRBV6-5 and TRBJ2-5; D gene unclear. Germline loops: CDR1 MNHEY, CDR2 SVGAGI. The CDR3 extends over 13 amino acids. Trimming took off 6 bases at V and 3 bases at J, with 11 bases between the two ends. CDR3: CASSLTIEETQYF. CDR3 sequence (DNA): TGTGCCAGCAGCCTGACAATTGAAGAGACCCAGTACTTC.

Here the CDR3 DNA reads TGCAGCGTTGAAACTACGAACACCGGGGAGCTGTTTTTT. Protein product: CSVETTNTGELFF. The chain joins TRBV29-1 to TRBJ2-2, with D uncertain. The CDR3 totals 13 residues. Deletions cut 2 bases from V and 0 bases from J, with 4 bases between. Looked up from germline, CDR1 is SQVTM and CDR2 is ANQGSEA.

The gene calls are TRBV18 and TRBJ1-2, with D unclear. From germline, CDR1 is KGHSH and CDR2 LQKENI. The CDR3 sequence is 16 residues long. Deletions cut 4 bases from V and 6 bases from J, with 21 bases between. The CDR3 is CASSLNAVEGGDGYTF. The CDR3 DNA follows: TGTGCCAGCTCACTCAACGCGGTGGAGGGTGGGGATGGCTACACCTTC. Full variable domain (rest looked up from reference TRBV18 and TRBJ1-2): NAGVMQNPRHLVRRRGQEARLRCSPMKGHSHVYWYRQLPEEGLKFMVYLQKENIIDESGMPKERFSAEFPKEGPSILRIQQVVRGDSAAYFCASSLNAVEGGDGYTFGSGTRLTVV.

CDR3 nucleotides: TGCAGCGTACAGGCGGGGGGCACTGAAGCTTTCTTT. Protein: CSVQAGGTEAFF. The V call is TRBV29-1, the J call TRBJ1-1, with a possible D match to TRBD1 (5 bases). The germline gives CDR1 SQVTM, CDR2 ANQGSEA. The length of the CDR3 is 12 residues. Trimming cost V 6 bases and J 4 bases, with 12 bases left between them.

The V gene is TRBV9, the J gene TRBJ1-3; D possibly corresponds to TRBD1 (5 bases). Trimming pared 0 bases from V and 0 bases from J, leaving 19 bases between. Germline CDR1 is SGDLS and CDR2 is YYNGEE. The CDR3 length is 19 residues. Here the CDR3 reads CASSVATGGTESSGNTIYF. Written as DNA, the CDR3 is TGTGCCAGCAGCGTAGCTACTGGGGGGACCGAGAGCTCTGGAAACACCATATATTTT.

This clone was seen once. The V call is TRBV5-4, the J call TRBJ2-7; possible D gene TRBD1, 6 bases. V lost 3 bases, J lost 4 bases, and 14 bases lay in between. This CDR3 contains 14 residues. The germline V gene encodes CDR1 SGHNT and CDR2 YYREEE (reference sequence). CDR3 in DNA: TGTGCCAGCAGCTGGGCAGGGGCGCGGTACGAGCAGTACTTC. Translated: CASSWAGARYEQYF.

This sequence joins TRBV5-1 and TRBJ2-7; D may be TRBD1 (6 bases). The V gene's germline CDR1 is SGHRS and CDR2 YFSETQ. The CDR3 has 15 amino acids. Trimming shortened V by 0 bases and J by 3 bases, and 13 bases separated the two germline ends. The DNA for the CDR3 is TGCGCCAGCAGCTTGGATACGTCAGGGGACTACGAGCAGTACTTC. Translating gives CASSLDTSGDYEQYF.

The chain has TRBV6-5 and TRBJ2-5; D unclear. Germline loops: CDR1 MNHEY, CDR2 SVGAGI. The CDR3 covers 14 residues. V was cut by 0 bases and J by 6 bases, with 11 bases left in between. This chain's CDR3 is CASSYSSGLQTQYF. The CDR3 DNA reads as TGTGCCAGCAGTTACTCATCCGGGTTACAGACCCAGTACTTC.

This rearrangement joins TRBV24-1 to TRBJ1-1, with 11 bases matching TRBD1. Germline assignment: CDR1 KGHDR and CDR2 SFDVKD. Trimming at V came to 6 bases and at J to 4 bases, leaving 3 bases not matched to a gene. This CDR3 region has 14 residues. The CDR3 coding sequence is TGTGCCACCAGTAGGGGGACAGGGGGCACTGAAGCTTTCTTT. Translating gives CATSRGTGGTEAFF.

The chain uses TRBV3-1 (or the pseudogene TRBV3-2) and TRBJ1-4; possible D gene TRBD1, 5 bases. The CDR3 sequence is 16 residues long. The V gene lost 0 bases and the J gene lost 4 bases, with 12 bases spanning the gap. Germline V gene data show CDR1 as LGHDT and CDR2 as YNNKEL (reference sequence). The CDR3 loop is CASSQDTGVDNEKLFF. As DNA, the CDR3 is TGTGCCAGCAGCCAAGACACGGGGGTGGATAATGAAAAACTGTTTTTT.

The V call is TRBV5-4, the J call TRBJ2-1; 7 bases align to TRBD1. The junction had 10 bases not matched to a gene; V was cut back by 4 bases and J by 0 bases. From germline, CDR1 is SGHNT and CDR2 YYREEE (reference sequence). This CDR3 is 17 amino acids long. The CDR3 spells CASSTNPTGSSYNEQFF. The CDR3 region has the DNA TGTGCCAGCAGCACGAACCCGACAGGGAGCTCCTACAATGAGCAGTTCTTC.

The rearrangement uses TRBV30 and TRBJ2-5, with TRBD2 as a possible D gene (5 bases). The CDR3 contains 14 residues. The V end lost 5 bases, the J end lost 4 bases, and 17 bases lay between the germline ends. Looked up from germline, CDR1 is GTSNPN and CDR2 is SVGIG (reference sequence). CDR3 DNA sequence: TGTGCCTGGGCGTCGGGTAGCGTTGGAGAGACCCAGTACTTC. Translating it yields CAWASGSVGETQYF.

The gene calls are TRBV28 and TRBJ1-5, with D uncertain. Trimming took off 0 bases at V and 1 base at J, with 4 bases between the two ends. Germline V gene lookup returns CDR1 MDHEN and CDR2 SYDVKM. This CDR3 is built from 14 residues. CDR3 in DNA: TGTGCCAGCAGTTTATGGCAGAGCAATCAGCCCCAGCATTTT. Its protein is CASSLWQSNQPQHF.